This TCR beta chain was captured by sequencing in a study of blood T cell repertoires in COVID-19. Authors' analysis steps: Reference gene primer amplification gave estimated nucleated cell counts. Generated by immunoSEQ multiplex PCR, the TCRdb table keeps only in-frame clones and is missing some. For V, J and clone size, that table is used; D and trimming come from the DNA. The profile covers about 220,000 clones, with 70% to 90% appearing a single time and 2% to 2.5% taken by the ten largest. J lost 2 bases, V lost 7 bases, and 17 bases had no gene match. Germline assignment: CDR1 LNHDA and CDR2 SQIVND (reference sequence). This CDR3 is 19 amino acids long. Ages ranged from about 18 to 89 years, with residence in approximately 25 US areas.

The source of this sequence is a woman aged 40 to 50 with acute COVID-19. The sequencing sample was made of PBMCs or T cells enriched from blood (not recorded which). This chain links TRBV19 with TRBJ2-2; 9 nucleotides align to TRBD2. The chain's CDR3 is CASIDPRRPTSGNTGELFF. CDR3 sequence (DNA): TGTGCCAGTATTGATCCTCGACGCCCGACTAGCGGAAACACCGGGGAGCTGTTTTTT.